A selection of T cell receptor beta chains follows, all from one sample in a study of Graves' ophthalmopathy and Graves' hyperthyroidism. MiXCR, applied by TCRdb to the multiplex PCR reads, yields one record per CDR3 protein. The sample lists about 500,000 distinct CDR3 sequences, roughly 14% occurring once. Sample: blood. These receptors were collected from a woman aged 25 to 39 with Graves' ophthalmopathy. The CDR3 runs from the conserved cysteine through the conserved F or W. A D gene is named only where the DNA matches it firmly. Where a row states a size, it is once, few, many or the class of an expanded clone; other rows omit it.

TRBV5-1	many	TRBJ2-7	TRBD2	TGCGCCAGCAGCTTGGTAGCGGGGGGTCAGGACGAGCAGTACTTC	CASSLVAGGQDEQYF
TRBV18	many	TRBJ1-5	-	TGTGCCAGCTCACCACCCACAGGAGGGCAGGGGCAGCCCCAGCATTTT	CASSPPTGGQGQPQHF
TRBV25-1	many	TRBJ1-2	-	TGTGCCAGCAGTGACCCATCATACCCAGGGGCTGACTATGGCTACACCTTC	CASSDPSYPGADYGYTF
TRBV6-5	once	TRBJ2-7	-	TGTGCCAGCAGTTCCTTCCGGGACACCATCTCCTACGAGCAGTACTTC	CASSSFRDTISYEQYF
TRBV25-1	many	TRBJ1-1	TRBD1	TGTGCCAGCAGTACAGGGGGTCGCATGAACACTGAAGCTTTCTTT	CASSTGGRMNTEAFF
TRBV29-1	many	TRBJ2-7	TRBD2	TGCAGCGCTTCAACTAGCGCCACTTCCTACGAGCAGTACTTC	CSASTSATSYEQYF
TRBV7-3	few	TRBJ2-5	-	TGTGCCAGCAGCTTAGGGACGGTGGGTCAAGAGACCCAGTACTTC	CASSLGTVGQETQYF
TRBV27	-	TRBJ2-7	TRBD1	TGTGCCAGCAGTAAAGGGACAGGGGGATACGAGCAGTACTTC	CASSKGTGGYEQYF
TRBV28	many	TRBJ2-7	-	TGTGCCAGCAGTTTCGGTGGCGAGCAGTACTTC	CASSFGGEQYF
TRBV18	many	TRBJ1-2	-	TGTGCCAGCTCACCACGGTCAGGGGACTATGGCTACACCTTC	CASSPRSGDYGYTF
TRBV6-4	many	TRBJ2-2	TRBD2	TGTGCCAGCAAACTAGCGGTAAACACCGGGGAGCTGTTTTTT	CASKLAVNTGELFF
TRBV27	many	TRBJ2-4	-	TGTGCCAGCAAAGGGTATGAAAACATTCAGTACTTC	CASKGYENIQYF
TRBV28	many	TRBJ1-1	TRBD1	TGTGCCAGCAGCTTAAATCCAGGGGGGAACACTGAAGCTTTCTTT	CASSLNPGGNTEAFF
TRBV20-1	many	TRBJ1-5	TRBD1	TGCAGTGCTAGGCACCCAGGGGGCCAGAATCAGCCCCAGCATTTT	CSARHPGGQNQPQHF